Sequencing of this TCR beta chain was carried out in a study of blood T cell repertoires in COVID-19. Study in general: Samples taken during acute and convalescent COVID-19 were collected in the United States, Italy and Spain. From T cells, B-cell-depleted T cells, or PBMCs came the material, which was cDNA or gDNA.

Original methodology: Researchers report that nucleated cell counts were estimated from reference gene primer amplification. The protocol was immunoSEQ multiplex PCR, while the TCRdb copy is restricted to in-frame clones and leaves out a portion. V and J calls and clone size are those listed in that table; D and trimming were worked out from the DNA. The sample records some 250,000 clones, roughly 90% being singletons. Sequenced material: peripheral blood. The clonotype was recovered from a man in his 60s who had recovered from COVID-19.

Here the CDR3 DNA reads TGTGCCAGCTCACCAGGTGGGGGCAATTCCTACACTGAAGCTTTCTTT. It encodes CASSPGGGNSYTEAFF. This sequence joins TRBV18 and TRBJ1-1; tentative D call: TRBD1 (6 bases). The CDR3 contains 16 residues. V lost 2 bases to trimming and J lost 3 bases, with 16 bases between them. The germline gives CDR1 KGHSH, CDR2 LQKENI.